This T cell receptor (beta chain) was captured in a study of blood T cell repertoires in COVID-19 (TCRdb year 2020). With regard to the full study: Samples covering the acute and convalescent phases of COVID-19 were provided by collaborators in the United States, Italy and Spain. The samples were drawn from two sources: the first 160 participants of the ongoing ImmuneRACE study, and 1,200 or so subjects contributed by 6 global collaborators. The material from the prospective study consisted of cDNA or gDNA derived from T cells, B-cell-depleted T cells, or PBMCs. Deeply sampled blood TCRbeta repertoires from subjects exposed to, actively infected with, or recovered from COVID-19 were included in the dataset. The repertoires were released in a freely available public database intended as a resource for research on the immune response to SARS-CoV-2. The sample metadata nearly always contained a de-identified subject ID, COVID-19 status, age in years and sex. Where available, HLA class I and class II types were taken from metadata supplied by the sample provider and were not determined by assay-based typing. The paper's findings and limits, for the study overall: How much clinical and demographic metadata was included differed by source and by participant, and the metadata was provided uncurated.

The immunoSEQ Assay, a bias-controlled multiplex PCR, was used to amplify TCRbeta CDR3 regions from genomic DNA. Per the authors' processing: The number of nucleated cells in each sample was estimated by amplification of reference gene primers within the assay. To quantify the absolute abundance of each unique TCRbeta CDR3 rearrangement, sequence reads were collapsed and filtered. For each sample, productive Simpson clonality was calculated as the square root of Simpson's diversity index over productive rearrangements. This immuneACCESS table, as held by TCRdb, lists in-frame sequences with V and J called but not all clones. Of the missing ones, under half trace to an unresolved V gene in checked studies; the others have no known cause. The D gene and trimming were derived from the DNA, and the V and J assignments and clone size from that table. For this sample there are around 100,000 clones; 65% to 90% appear just once. The top ten clonotypes cover 1.5% to 2% of the sample.

Trimming leaves V shorter by 0 bases and J shorter by 1 base, with the junction holding 3 bases beyond the gene matches. The germline V gene encodes CDR1 GTSNPN and CDR2 SVGIG (reference sequence). Inclusive of the bounding cysteine and phenylalanine, the CDR3 is 16 residues long. Of the read, only the CDR3 DNA is kept; its 48 bases are in frame from base 1. Whole blood was collected in K2EDTA tubes by collaborating institutions according to the institutions' own protocols. For TCRbeta analysis, collaborators shipped samples as frozen whole blood, isolated PBMCs, or DNA extracted from either of those sample types. Remarks on this clone: Its antigen remains undetermined. No base qualities exist here, and no much larger clone lies one base off it.

This receptor was identified in a man older than 75 with acute or convalescent COVID-19. The chain was built from TRBV30 and TRBJ2-5, with 12 junctional bases fitting TRBD2. The sequenced sample consisted of peripheral blood. The DNA sequence is TGTGCCTGGAGTGTTCTAGCGGGAGGGCCCCAAGAGACCCAGTACTTC. Its translation is CAWSVLAGGPQETQYF.